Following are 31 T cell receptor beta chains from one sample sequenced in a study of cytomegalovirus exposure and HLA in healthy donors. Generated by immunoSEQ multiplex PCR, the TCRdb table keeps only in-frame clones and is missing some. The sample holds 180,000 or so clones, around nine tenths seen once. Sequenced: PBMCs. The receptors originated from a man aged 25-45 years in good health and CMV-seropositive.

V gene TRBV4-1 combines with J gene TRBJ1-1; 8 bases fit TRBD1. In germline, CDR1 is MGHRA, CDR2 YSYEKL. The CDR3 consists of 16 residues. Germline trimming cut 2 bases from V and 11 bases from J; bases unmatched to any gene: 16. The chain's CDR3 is CASSQSWDFGQGDAFF. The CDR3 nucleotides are TGCGCCAGCAGCCAATCCTGGGACTTTGGACAGGGAGACGCTTTCTTT.

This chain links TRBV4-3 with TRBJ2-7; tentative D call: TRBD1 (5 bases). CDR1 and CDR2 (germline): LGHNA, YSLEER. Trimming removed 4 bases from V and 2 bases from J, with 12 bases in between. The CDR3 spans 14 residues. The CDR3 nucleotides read TGCGCCAGCAGCCCGGAGACAGAAACCTACGAGCAGTACTTC. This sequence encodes CASSPETETYEQYF.

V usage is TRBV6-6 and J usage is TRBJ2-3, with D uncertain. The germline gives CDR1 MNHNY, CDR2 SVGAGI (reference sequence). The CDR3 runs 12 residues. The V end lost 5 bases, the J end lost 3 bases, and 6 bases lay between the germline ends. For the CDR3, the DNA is TGTGCCAGCAGTAGTAGGACAGATACGCAGTATTTT. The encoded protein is CASSSRTDTQYF.

The CDR3 loop is CASSQEGPAQGTDTQYF. As DNA, the CDR3 is TGCGCCAGCAGCCAAGAGGGTCCGGCTCAGGGGACAGATACGCAGTATTTT. The chain joins TRBV4-3 to TRBJ2-3; the D gene is possibly TRBD1 (6 bases). Trimming pared 0 bases from V and 3 bases from J, leaving 16 bases between. The CDR3 is 17 amino acids. CDR1 is LGHNA and CDR2 is YSLEER in the germline V gene.

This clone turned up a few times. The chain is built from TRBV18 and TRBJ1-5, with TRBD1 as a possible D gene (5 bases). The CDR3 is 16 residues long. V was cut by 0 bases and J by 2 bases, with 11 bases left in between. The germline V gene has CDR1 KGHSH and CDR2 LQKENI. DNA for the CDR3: TGTGCCAGCTCACCACCGTCCGCCAGGGGCAATCAGCCCCAGCATTTT. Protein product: CASSPPSARGNQPQHF.

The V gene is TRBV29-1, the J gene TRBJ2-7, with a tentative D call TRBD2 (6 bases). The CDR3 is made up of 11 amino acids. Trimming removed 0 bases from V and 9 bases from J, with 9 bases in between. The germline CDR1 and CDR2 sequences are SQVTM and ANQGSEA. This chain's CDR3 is CSVEDMGGQYF. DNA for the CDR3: TGCAGCGTTGAAGATATGGGGGGGCAGTACTTC.

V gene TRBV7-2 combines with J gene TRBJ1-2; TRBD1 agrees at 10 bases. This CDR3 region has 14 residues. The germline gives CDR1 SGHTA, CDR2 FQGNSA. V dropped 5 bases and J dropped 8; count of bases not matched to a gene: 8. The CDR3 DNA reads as TGTGCCAGCAGCAAAGGGGACAGGGGAAAAGGCTACACCTTC. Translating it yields CASSKGDRGKGYTF.

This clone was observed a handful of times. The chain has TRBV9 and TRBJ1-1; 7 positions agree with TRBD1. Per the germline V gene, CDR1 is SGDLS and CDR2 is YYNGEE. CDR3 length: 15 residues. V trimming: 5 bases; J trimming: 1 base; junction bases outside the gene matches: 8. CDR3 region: CASSYLGQRNTEAFF. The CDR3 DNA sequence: TGTGCCAGCAGTTACCTGGGACAGAGGAACACTGAAGCTTTCTTT.

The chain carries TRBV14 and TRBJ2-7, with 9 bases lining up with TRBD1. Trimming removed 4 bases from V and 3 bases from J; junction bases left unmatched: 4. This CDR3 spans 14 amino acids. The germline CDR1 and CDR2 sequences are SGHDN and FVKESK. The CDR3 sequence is CASSPDRGGYEQYF. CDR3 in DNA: TGTGCCAGCAGCCCAGACAGGGGGGGCTACGAGCAGTACTTC.

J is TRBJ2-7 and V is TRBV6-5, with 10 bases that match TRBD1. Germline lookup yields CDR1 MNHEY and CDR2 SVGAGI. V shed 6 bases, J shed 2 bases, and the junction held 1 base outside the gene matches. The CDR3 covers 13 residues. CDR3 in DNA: TGTGCCAGCAGGGGACAGGGGACCTACGAGCAGTACTTC. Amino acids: CASRGQGTYEQYF.

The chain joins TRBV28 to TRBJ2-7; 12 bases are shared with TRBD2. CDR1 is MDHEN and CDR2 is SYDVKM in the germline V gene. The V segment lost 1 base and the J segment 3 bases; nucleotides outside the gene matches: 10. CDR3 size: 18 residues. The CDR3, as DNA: TGTGCCAGCAGTTTATATGGTCTGACTAGCGGGAGCTTCTACGAGCAGTACTTC. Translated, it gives CASSLYGLTSGSFYEQYF.

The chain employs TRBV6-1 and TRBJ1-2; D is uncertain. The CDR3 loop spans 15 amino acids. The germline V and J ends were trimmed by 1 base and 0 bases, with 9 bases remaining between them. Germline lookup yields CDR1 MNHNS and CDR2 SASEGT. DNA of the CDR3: TGTGCCAGCAGTGAAGTGGGGTCGCCTAACTATGGCTACACCTTC. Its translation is CASSEVGSPNYGYTF.

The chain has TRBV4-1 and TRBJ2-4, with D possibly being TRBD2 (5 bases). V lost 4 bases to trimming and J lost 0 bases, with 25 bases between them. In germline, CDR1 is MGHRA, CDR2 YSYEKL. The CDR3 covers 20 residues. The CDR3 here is CASSPTPRERQRVAKNIQYF. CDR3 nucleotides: TGCGCCAGCAGCCCGACCCCGAGGGAGAGGCAGCGCGTAGCCAAAAACATTCAGTACTTC.

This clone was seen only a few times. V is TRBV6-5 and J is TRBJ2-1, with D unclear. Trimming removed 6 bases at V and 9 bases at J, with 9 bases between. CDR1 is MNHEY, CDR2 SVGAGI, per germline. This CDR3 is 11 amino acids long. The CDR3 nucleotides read TGTGCCAGCAGCCGCTTTGGTGAGCAGTTCTTC. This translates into CASSRFGEQFF.

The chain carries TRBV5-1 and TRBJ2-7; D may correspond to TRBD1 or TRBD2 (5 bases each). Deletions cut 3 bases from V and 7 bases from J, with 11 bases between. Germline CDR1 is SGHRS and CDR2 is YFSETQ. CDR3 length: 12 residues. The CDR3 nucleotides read TGCGCCAGCAGCTCGTTTGGGGGTGAGCAGTACTTC. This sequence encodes CASSSFGGEQYF.

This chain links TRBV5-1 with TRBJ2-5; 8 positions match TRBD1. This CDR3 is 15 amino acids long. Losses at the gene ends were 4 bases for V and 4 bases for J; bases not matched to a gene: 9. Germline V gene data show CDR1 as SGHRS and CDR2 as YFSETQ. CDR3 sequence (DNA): TGCGCCAGCAGCCTTGGACAGGGTGGAGTAGAGACCCAGTACTTC. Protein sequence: CASSLGQGGVETQYF.

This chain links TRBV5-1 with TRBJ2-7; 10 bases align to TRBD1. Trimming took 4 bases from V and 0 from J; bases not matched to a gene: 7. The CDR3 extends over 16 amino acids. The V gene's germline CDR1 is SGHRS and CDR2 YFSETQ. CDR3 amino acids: CASSPDRGTGSYEQYF. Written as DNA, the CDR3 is TGCGCCAGCAGCCCGGACAGGGGGACGGGCTCCTACGAGCAGTACTTC.

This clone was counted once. The CDR3 DNA is TGTGCCAGCAGTACCCGGACCCCCCCCGAGCAGTACTTC. This codes for CASSTRTPPEQYF. The chain employs TRBV27 and TRBJ2-7; D remains ambiguous. Germline loops: CDR1 MNHEY, CDR2 SMNVEV (reference sequence). This CDR3 has 13 amino acids. V lost 5 bases, J lost 6 bases, and 14 bases lay in between.

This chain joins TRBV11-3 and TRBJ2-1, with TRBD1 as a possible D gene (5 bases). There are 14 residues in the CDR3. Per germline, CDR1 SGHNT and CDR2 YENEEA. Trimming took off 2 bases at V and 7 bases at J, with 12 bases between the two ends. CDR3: CASSLPGSRNEQFF. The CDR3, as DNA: TGTGCCAGCAGCTTACCAGGGTCGAGGAATGAGCAGTTCTTC.

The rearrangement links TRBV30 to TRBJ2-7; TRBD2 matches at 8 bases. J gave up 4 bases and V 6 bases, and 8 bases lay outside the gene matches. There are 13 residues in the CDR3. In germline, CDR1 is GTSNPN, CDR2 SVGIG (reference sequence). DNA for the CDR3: TGTGCCTGCAACCCGGGACTAGAATACGAGCAGTACTTC. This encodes CACNPGLEYEQYF.

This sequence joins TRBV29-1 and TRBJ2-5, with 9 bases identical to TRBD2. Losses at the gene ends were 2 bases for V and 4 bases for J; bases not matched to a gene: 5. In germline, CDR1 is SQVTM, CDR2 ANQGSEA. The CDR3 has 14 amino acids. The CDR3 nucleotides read TGCAGCGTTGAATTAGGGACTAGCTTAGAGACCCAGTACTTC. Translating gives CSVELGTSLETQYF.

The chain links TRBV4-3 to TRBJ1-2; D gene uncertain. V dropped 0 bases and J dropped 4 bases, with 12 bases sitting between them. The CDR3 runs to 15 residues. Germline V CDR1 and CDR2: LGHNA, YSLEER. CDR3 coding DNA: TGCGCCAGCAGCCAAGACCGGGCAGGCCTCTATGGCTACACCTTC. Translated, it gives CASSQDRAGLYGYTF.

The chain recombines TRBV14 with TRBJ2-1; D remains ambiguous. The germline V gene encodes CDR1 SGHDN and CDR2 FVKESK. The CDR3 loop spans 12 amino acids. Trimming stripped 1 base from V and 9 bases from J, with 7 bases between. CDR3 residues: CASSQAPFEQFF. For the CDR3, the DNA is TGTGCCAGCAGCCAAGCGCCGTTTGAGCAGTTCTTC.

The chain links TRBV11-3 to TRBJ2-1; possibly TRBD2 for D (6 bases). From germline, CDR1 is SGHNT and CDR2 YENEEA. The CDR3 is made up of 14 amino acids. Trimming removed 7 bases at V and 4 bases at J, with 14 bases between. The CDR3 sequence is CASTQRRGYNEQFF. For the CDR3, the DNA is TGTGCCAGCACCCAACGGCGGGGATACAATGAGCAGTTCTTC.

The CDR3 loop is CASSPEAAGLANYGYTF. The CDR3, as DNA: TGCGCCAGCAGCCCAGAGGCGGCAGGGTTAGCTAACTATGGCTACACCTTC. V and J are TRBV4-1 and TRBJ1-2, with D maybe TRBD1 (5 bases). V gave up 4 bases and J gave up 0 bases, with 18 bases separating them. Germline lookup yields CDR1 MGHRA and CDR2 YSYEKL. The CDR3 length is 17 residues.

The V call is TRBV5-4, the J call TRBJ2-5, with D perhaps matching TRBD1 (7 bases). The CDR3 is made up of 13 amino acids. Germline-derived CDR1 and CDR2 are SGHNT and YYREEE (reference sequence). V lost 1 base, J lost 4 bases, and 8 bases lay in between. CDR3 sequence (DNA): TGTGCCAGCAGCTTGCAGGGGGGAGAGACCCAGTACTTC. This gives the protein CASSLQGGETQYF.

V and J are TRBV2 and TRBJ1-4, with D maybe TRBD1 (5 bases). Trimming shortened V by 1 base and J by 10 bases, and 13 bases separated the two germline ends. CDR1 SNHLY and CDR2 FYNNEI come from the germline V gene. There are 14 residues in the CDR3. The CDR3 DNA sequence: TGTGCCAGCAGTGAAGTGTTGGGGGGAGGAAAACTGTTTTTT. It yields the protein CASSEVLGGGKLFF.

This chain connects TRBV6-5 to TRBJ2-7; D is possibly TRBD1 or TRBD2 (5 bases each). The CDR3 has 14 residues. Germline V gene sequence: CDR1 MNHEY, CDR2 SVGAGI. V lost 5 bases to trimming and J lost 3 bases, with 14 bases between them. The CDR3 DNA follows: TGTGCCAGCAGTGTACGGGACGCGGGCTACGAGCAGTACTTC. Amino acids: CASSVRDAGYEQYF.

The CDR3 loop reads CASSLTAGYIQYF. The CDR3 nucleotides read TGTGCCAGCAGCTTAACGGCGGGTTACATTCAGTACTTC. This chain links TRBV7-3 with TRBJ2-4; tentatively, D is TRBD2 (5 bases). The CDR3 consists of 13 residues. Deletions cut 0 bases from V and 8 bases from J, with 8 bases between. Germline lookup yields CDR1 SGHTA and CDR2 FQGTGA.

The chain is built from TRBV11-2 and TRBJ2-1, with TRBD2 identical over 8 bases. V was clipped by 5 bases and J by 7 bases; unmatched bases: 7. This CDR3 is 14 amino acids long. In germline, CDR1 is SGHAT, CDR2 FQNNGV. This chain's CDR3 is CASSLTGTRNEQFF. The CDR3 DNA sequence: TGTGCCAGCAGCCTTACCGGGACTAGGAATGAGCAGTTCTTC. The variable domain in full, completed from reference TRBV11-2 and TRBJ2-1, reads EAGVAQSPRYKIIEKRQSVAFWCNPISGHATLYWYQQILGQGPKLLIQFQNNGVVDDSQLPKDRFSAERLKGVDSTLKIQPAKLEDSAVYLCASSLTGTRNEQFFGPGTRLTVL.

The CDR3, as DNA: TGTGCCAGCAGCTTAGTTCGGGTGGGTGCCTACAATGAGCAGTTCTTC. Translation gives CASSLVRVGAYNEQFF. V and J are TRBV11-2 and TRBJ2-1; D remains ambiguous. Germline V gene data show CDR1 as SGHAT and CDR2 as FQNNGV. The V end was cut by 1 base, the J end by 2 bases, with 12 bases between. This CDR3 region has 16 residues.